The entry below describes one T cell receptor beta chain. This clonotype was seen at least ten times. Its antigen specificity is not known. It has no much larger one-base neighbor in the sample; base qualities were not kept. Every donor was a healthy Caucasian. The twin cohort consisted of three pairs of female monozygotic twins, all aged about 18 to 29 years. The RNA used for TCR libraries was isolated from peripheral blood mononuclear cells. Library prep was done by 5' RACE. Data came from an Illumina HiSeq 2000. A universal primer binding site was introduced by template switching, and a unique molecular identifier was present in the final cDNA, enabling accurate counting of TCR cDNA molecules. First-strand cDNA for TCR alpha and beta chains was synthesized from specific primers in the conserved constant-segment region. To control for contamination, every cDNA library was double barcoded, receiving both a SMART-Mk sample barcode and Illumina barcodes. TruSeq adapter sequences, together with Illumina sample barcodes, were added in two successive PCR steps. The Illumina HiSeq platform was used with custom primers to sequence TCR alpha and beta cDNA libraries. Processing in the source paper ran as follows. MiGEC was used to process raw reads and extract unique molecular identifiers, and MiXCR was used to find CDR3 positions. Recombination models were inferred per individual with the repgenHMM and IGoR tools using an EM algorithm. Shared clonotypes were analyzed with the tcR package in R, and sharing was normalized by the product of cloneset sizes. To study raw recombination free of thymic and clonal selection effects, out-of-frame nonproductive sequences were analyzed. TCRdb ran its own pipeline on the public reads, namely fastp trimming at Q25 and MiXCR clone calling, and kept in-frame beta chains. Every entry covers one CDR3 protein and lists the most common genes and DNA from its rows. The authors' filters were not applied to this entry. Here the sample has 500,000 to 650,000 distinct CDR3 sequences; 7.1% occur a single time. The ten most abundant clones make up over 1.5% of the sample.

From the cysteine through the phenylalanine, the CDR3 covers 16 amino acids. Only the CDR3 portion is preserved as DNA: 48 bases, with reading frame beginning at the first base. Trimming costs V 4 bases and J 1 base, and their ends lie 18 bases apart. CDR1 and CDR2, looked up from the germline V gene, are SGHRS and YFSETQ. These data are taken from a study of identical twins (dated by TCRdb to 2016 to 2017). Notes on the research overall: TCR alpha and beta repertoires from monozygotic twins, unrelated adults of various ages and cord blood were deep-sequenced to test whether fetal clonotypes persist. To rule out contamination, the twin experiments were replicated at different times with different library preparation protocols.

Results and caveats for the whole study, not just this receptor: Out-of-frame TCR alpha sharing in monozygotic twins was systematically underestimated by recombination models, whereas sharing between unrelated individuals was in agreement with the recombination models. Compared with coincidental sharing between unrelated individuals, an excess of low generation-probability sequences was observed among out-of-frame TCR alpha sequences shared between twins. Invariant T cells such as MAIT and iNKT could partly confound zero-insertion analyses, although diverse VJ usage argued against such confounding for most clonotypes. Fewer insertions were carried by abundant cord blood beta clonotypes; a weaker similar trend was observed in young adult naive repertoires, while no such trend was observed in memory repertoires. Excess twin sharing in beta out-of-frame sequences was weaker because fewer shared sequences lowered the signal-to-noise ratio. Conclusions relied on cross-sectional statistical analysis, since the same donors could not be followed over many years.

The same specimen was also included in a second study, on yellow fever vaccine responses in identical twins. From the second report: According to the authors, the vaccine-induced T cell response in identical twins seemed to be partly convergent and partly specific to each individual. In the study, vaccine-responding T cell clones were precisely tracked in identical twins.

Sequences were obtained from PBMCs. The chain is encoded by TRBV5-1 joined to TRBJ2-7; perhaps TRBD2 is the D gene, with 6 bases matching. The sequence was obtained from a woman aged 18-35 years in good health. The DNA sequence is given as TGCGCCAGCAGCGAGGACGGGGGAATACTTTCCTACGAGCAGTACTTC. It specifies CASSEDGGILSYEQYF.